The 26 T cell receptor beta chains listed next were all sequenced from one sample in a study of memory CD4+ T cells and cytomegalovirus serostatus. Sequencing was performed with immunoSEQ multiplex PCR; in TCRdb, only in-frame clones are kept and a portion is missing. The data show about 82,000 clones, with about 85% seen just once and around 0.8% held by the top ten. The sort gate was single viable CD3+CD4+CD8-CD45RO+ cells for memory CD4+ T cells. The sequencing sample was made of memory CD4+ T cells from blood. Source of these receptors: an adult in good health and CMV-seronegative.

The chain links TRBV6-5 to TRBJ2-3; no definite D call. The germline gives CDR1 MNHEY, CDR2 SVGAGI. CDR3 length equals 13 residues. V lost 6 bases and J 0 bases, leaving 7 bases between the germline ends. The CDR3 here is CASSTQSTDTQYF. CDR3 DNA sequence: TGTGCCAGCAGCACACAGAGCACAGATACGCAGTATTTT.

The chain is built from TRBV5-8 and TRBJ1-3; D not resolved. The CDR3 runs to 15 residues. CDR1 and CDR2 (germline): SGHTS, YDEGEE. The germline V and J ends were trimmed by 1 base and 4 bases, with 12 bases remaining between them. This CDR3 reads CASSLPGGYGNTIYF. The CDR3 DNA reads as TGTGCCAGCAGCTTGCCCGGAGGGTACGGAAACACCATATATTTT.

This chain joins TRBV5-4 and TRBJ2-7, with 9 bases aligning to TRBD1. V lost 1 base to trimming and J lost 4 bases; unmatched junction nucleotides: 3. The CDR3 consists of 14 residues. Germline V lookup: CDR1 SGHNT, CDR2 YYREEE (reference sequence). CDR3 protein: CASSLWDRVYEQYF. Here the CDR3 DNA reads TGTGCCAGCAGCTTGTGGGACAGGGTATACGAGCAGTACTTC.

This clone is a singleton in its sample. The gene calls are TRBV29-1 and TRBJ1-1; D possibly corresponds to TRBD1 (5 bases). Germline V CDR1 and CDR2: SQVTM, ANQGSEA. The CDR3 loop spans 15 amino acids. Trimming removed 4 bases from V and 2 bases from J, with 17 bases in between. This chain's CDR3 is CSVVRLQDLNTEAFF. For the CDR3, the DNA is TGCAGCGTTGTACGATTACAGGATCTCAACACTGAAGCTTTCTTT. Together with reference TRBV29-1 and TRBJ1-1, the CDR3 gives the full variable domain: SAVISQKPSRDICQRGTSLTIQCQVDSQVTMMFWYRQQPGQSLTLIATANQGSEATYESGFVIDKFPISRPNLTFSTLTVSNMSPEDSSIYLCSVVRLQDLNTEAFFGQGTRLTVV.

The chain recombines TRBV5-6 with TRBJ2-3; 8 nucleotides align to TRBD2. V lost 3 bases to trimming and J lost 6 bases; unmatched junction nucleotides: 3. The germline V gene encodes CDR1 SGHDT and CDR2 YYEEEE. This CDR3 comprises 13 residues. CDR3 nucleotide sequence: TGTGCCAGCAGCTGGGAGCGGGGGGATACGCAGTATTTT. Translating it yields CASSWERGDTQYF.

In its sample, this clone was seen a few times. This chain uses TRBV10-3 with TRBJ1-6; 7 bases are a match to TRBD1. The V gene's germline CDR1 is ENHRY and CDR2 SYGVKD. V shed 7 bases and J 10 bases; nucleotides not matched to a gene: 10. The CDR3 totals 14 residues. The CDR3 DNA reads TGTGCCATCAACCAACAGGGGTTGGGGTCACCCCTCCACTTT. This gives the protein CAINQQGLGSPLHF.

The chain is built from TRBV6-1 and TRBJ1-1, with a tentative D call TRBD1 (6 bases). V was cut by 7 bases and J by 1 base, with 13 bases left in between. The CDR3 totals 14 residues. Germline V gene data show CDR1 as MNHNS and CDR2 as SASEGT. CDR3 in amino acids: CASIRTARNTEAFF. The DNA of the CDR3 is TGTGCCAGCATCAGGACAGCGAGGAACACTGAAGCTTTCTTT.

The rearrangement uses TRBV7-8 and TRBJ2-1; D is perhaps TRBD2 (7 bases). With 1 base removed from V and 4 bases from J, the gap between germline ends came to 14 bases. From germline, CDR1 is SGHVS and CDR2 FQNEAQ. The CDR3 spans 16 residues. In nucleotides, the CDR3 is TGTGCCAGCAGCTTAGAGGGGGGGGCAGGGTACAATGAGCAGTTCTTC. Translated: CASSLEGGAGYNEQFF.

The CDR3 coding sequence is TGTGCCAGCAGCTTAACAAGCCTTACCCCCTCTGGGGCCAACGTCCTGACTTTC. Amino acids: CASSLTSLTPSGANVLTF. The chain recombines TRBV7-8 with TRBJ2-6; D unresolved. This CDR3 has 18 residues. Germline CDR1 SGHVS, CDR2 FQNEAQ. Trimming removed 2 bases from V and 0 bases from J, with 14 bases in between.

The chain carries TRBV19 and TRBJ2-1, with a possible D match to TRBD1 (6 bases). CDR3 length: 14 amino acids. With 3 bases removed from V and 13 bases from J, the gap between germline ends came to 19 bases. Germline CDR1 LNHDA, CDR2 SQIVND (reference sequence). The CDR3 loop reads CASSMETRTDPQFF. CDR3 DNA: TGTGCCAGTAGTATGGAAACTCGGACAGACCCACAGTTCTTC.

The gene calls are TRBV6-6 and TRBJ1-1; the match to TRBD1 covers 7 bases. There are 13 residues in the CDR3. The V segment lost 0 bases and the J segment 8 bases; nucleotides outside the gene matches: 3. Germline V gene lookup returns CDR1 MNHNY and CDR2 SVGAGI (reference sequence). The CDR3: CASSYSEGAEAFF. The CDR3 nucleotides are TGTGCCAGCAGTTACTCCGAGGGGGCCGAAGCTTTCTTT.

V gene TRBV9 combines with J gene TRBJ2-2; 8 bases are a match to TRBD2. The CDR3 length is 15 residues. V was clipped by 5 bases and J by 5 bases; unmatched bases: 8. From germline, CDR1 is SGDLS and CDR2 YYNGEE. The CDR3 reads CASRIERGNTGELFF. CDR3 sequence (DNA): TGTGCCAGCAGGATTGAGCGGGGGAATACCGGGGAGCTGTTTTTT.

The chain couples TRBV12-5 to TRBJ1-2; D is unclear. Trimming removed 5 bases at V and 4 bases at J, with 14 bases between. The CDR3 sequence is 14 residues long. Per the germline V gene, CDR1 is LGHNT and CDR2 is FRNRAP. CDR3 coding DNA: TGTGCTAGTGGTCCTCGGCTAGGCGCCTATGGCTACACCTTC. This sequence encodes CASGPRLGAYGYTF.

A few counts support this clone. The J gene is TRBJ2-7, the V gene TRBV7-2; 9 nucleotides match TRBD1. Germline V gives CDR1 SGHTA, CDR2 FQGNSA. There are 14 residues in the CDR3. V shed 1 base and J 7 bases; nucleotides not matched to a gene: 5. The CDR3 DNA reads TGTGCCAGCAGCTTAGGGACAGGGGTCTGGGAGCAGTACTTC. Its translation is CASSLGTGVWEQYF.

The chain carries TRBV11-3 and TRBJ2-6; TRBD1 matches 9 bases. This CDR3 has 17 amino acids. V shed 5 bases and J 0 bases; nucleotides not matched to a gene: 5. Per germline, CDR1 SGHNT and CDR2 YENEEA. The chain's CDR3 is CASSPGTGRSGANVLTF. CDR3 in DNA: TGTGCCAGCAGCCCCGGGACAGGGCGCTCTGGGGCCAACGTCCTGACTTTC.

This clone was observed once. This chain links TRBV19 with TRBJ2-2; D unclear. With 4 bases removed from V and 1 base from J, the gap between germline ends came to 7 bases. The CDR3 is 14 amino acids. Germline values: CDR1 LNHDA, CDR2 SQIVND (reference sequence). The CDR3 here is CASSNKLNTGELFF. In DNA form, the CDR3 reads TGTGCCAGTAGTAATAAGCTGAACACCGGGGAGCTGTTTTTT.

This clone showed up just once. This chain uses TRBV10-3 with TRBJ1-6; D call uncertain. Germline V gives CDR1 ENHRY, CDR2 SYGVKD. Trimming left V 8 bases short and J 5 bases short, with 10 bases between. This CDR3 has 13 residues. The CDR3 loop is CAIALEDNSPLHF. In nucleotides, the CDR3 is TGTGCCATCGCTCTGGAGGATAATTCACCCCTCCACTTT.

CDR3 DNA sequence: TGTGCCAGCAGCGGCCGGACAGGGCAGGAATCTGGGGCCAACGTCCTGACTTTC. It translates to CASSGRTGQESGANVLTF. This chain joins TRBV9 and TRBJ2-6, with 8 bases lining up with TRBD1. V shed 3 bases and J 1 base; nucleotides not matched to a gene: 9. Germline-derived CDR1 and CDR2 are SGDLS and YYNGEE. The CDR3 has 18 residues.

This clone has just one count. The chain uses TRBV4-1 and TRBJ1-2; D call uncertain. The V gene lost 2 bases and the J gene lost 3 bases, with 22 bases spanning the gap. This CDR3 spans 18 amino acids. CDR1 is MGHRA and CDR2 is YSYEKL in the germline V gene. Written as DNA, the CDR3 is TGCGCCAGCAGCCAACCTCCTGGGTCCCGGCCTGGGGACTATGGCTACACCTTC. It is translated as CASSQPPGSRPGDYGYTF.

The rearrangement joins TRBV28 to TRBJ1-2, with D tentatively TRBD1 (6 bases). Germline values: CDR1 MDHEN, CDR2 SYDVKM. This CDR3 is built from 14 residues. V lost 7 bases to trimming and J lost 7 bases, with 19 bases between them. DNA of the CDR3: TGTGCCAGCACCGAGCTGGCCGGAGGGGGTGGCTACACCTTC. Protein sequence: CASTELAGGGGYTF.

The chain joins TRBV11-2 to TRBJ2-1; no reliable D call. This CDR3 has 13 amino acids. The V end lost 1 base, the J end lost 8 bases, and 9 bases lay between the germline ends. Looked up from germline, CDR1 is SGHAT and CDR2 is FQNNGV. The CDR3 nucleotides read TGTGCCAGCAGCTTAGGGGGTGCCGATGAGCAGTTCTTC. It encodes CASSLGGADEQFF.

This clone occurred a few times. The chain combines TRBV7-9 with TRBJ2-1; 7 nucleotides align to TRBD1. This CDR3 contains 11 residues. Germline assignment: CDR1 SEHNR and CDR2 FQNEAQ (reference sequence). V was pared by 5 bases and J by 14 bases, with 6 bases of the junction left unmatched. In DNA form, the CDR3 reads TGTGCCAGCAGCGCTCTAGGGGGCGAGTTCTTC. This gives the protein CASSALGGEFF.

The CDR3 sequence: CASVLGVYSNQPQHF. For the CDR3, the DNA is TGTGCCAGCGTGCTGGGAGTATATAGCAATCAGCCCCAGCATTTT. The chain links TRBV6-1 to TRBJ1-5; no reliable D call. The CDR3 extends over 15 amino acids. Between the trimmed V and J ends, which lost 8 bases and 0 bases, there was a span of 14 bases. Per the germline V gene, CDR1 is MNHNS and CDR2 is SASEGT.

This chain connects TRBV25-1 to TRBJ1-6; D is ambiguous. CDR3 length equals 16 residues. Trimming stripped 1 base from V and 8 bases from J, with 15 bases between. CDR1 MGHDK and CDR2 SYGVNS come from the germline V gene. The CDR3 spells CASSESTNGLHSPLHF. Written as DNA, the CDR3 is TGTGCCAGCAGTGAATCCACAAACGGGCTCCATTCACCCCTCCACTTT. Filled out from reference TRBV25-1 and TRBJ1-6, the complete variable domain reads EADIYQTPRYLVIGTGKKITLECSQTMGHDKMYWYQQDPGMELHLIHYSYGVNSTEKGDLSSESTVSRIRTEHFPLTLESARPSHTSQYLCASSESTNGLHSPLHFGNGTRLTVT.

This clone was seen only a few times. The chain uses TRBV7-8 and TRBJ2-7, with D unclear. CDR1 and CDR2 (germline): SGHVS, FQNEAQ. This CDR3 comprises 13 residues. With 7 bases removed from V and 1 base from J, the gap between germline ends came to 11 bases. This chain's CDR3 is CASTSTISYEQYF. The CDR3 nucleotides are TGTGCCAGCACCTCGACAATATCCTACGAGCAGTACTTC.

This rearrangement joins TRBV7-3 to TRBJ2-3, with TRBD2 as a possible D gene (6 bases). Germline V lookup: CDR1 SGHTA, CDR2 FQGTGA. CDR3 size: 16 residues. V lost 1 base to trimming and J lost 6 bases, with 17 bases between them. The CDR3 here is CASSLSGTRGQDTQYF. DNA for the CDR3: TGTGCCAGCAGCTTAAGTGGGACGCGGGGTCAGGATACGCAGTATTTT.